A single sample gave rise to the 25 T cell receptor beta chains below, sequenced in a study of cytomegalovirus exposure and HLA in healthy donors. With 60 Vbeta and 13 Jbeta primers, the PCR was carried out. Sequenced by immunoSEQ multiplex PCR; TCRdb stores in-frame clones only, minus some. This sample carries approximately 120,000 clones, 73% of them seen once, and the ten largest clones take over 7.5%. The sequencing input was PBMCs. Receptor source: a man aged 35 to 55 in good health and CMV-seronegative.

The V gene is TRBV9, the J gene TRBJ2-5; a possible D gene is TRBD1 (5 bases). Per germline, CDR1 SGDLS and CDR2 YYNGEE. Trimming shortened V by 4 bases and J by 5 bases, and 18 bases separated the two germline ends. There are 15 residues in the CDR3. The CDR3 loop is CASSKGSSRSETQYF. In DNA form, the CDR3 reads TGTGCCAGCAGCAAGGGGTCCTCTCGGTCGGAGACCCAGTACTTC.

The chain has TRBV9 and TRBJ2-5; TRBD2 matches at 8 bases. The CDR3 extends over 15 amino acids. Per germline, CDR1 SGDLS and CDR2 YYNGEE. V shed 6 bases, J shed 1 base, and the junction held 8 bases outside the gene matches. The CDR3 nucleotides read TGTGCCAGCACCGTTGCGGGGGGATTCCAAGAGACCCAGTACTTC. Translation gives CASTVAGGFQETQYF.

V gene TRBV28 combines with J gene TRBJ2-1, with TRBD2 matching over 11 bases. Germline V gives CDR1 MDHEN, CDR2 SYDVKM. The CDR3 contains 17 residues. The V segment lost 7 bases and the J segment 4 bases; nucleotides outside the gene matches: 12. CDR3 sequence: CASTLYSGTSGYNEQFF. CDR3 DNA sequence: TGTGCCAGCACCCTTTATTCTGGGACTAGCGGTTACAATGAGCAGTTCTTC.

V usage is TRBV19 and J usage is TRBJ2-7; D is perhaps TRBD2 (5 bases). The ends were cut back, 5 bases at V and 2 bases at J, with 19 bases in the middle. CDR3 size: 16 residues. The V gene's germline CDR1 is LNHDA and CDR2 SQIVND (reference sequence). CDR3 in amino acids: CASSARGPPTPYEQYF. In DNA form, the CDR3 reads TGTGCCAGTAGTGCTCGCGGGCCACCGACCCCCTACGAGCAGTACTTC.

This clone was counted a single time. The chain couples TRBV4-2 to TRBJ2-7, with TRBD1 identical over 7 bases. CDR3 length: 16 residues. In germline, CDR1 is LGHNA, CDR2 YNFKEQ. V was pared by 1 base and J by 4 bases, with 10 bases of the junction left unmatched. In DNA, the CDR3 is TGTGCCAGCAGCCAAGTGGTCGGGACAGCTGATTACGAGCAGTACTTC. Translated: CASSQVVGTADYEQYF.

The rearrangement uses TRBV5-5 and TRBJ1-5; possibly TRBD1 for D (6 bases). This CDR3 is 13 amino acids long. Trimming cost V 4 bases and J 11 bases, with 16 bases left between them. The germline gives CDR1 SGHKS, CDR2 YYEKEE (reference sequence). This CDR3 reads CASSRDTPSAQHF. As DNA, the CDR3 is TGTGCCAGCAGCCGGGACACCCCTTCGGCCCAGCATTTT. Based on the CDR3 plus reference TRBV5-5 and TRBJ1-5, the full variable domain is DAGVTQSPTHLIKTRGQQVTLRCSPISGHKSVSWYQQVLGQGPQFIFQYYEKEERGRGNFPDRFSARQFPNYSSELNVNALLLGDSALYLCASSRDTPSAQHFGDGTRLSIL.

This clone has only a few counts. The chain recombines TRBV4-2 with TRBJ2-1; TRBD2 might be the D (5 bases). Trimming removed 0 bases at V and 16 bases at J, with 16 bases between. Germline V gene data show CDR1 as LGHNA and CDR2 as YNFKEQ. The CDR3 length is 13 residues. As DNA, the CDR3 is TGTGCCAGCAGCCAAGAGGGGAGCCAGCGGTGTTTCTTC. Amino acids: CASSQEGSQRCFF.

The rearrangement links TRBV5-8 to TRBJ1-2, with TRBD1 identical over 8 bases. The ends lost 1 base at V and 4 bases at J; junction bases unmatched: 12. From germline, CDR1 is SGHTS and CDR2 YDEGEE. This CDR3 contains 17 residues. This chain's CDR3 is CASSLRTGSKSGYGYTF. CDR3 nucleotides: TGTGCCAGCAGCTTGCGGACAGGGAGTAAATCGGGCTATGGCTACACCTTC.

The CDR3 DNA reads as TGCGCCCCCAGGGTAGGGCTAGCGGGGGAAAATGAGCAGTTCTTC. Amino acid sequence: CAPRVGLAGENEQFF. This chain joins TRBV5-1 and TRBJ2-1; 10 bases match TRBD2. Germline V gene sequence: CDR1 SGHRS, CDR2 YFSETQ. The CDR3 runs 15 residues. J gave up 7 bases and V 10 bases, and 14 bases lay outside the gene matches.

This sequence joins TRBV7-2 and TRBJ1-2; the D gene is possibly TRBD1 (6 bases). V lost 7 bases and J lost 5, with 14 bases in between. The CDR3 contains 13 residues. Germline CDR1 is SGHTA and CDR2 is FQGNSA. In nucleotides, the CDR3 is TGTGCCAGCACTCAACAGGGTGGATATGGCTACACCTTC. This codes for CASTQQGGYGYTF.

CDR3 in DNA: TGTGCCAGCAGGGCGGGACAGGGAAACAATGAGCAGTTCTTC. Translation gives CASRAGQGNNEQFF. This chain joins TRBV6-4 and TRBJ2-1; 9 positions agree with TRBD1. V lost 6 bases, J lost 5 bases, and 5 bases stayed unmatched. The CDR3 covers 14 residues. Germline V gives CDR1 MRHNA, CDR2 SNTAGT.

This chain joins TRBV7-3 and TRBJ1-1, with TRBD1 matching over 8 bases. V lost 5 bases, J lost 5 bases, and 10 bases stayed unmatched. Germline V gene sequence: CDR1 SGHTA, CDR2 FQGTGA. There are 15 residues in the CDR3. CDR3 amino acids: CASSQGDRRKTEAFF. In DNA, the CDR3 is TGTGCCAGCAGCCAAGGGGACAGGAGGAAAACTGAAGCTTTCTTT.

This clone was found a few times. The chain is built from TRBV5-8 and TRBJ1-5, with TRBD1 matching over 8 bases. The V gene end was trimmed by 7 bases and the J gene end by 4 bases; junction bases not matched to a gene: 4. The germline CDR1 and CDR2 sequences are SGHTS and YDEGEE. CDR3 length: 13 residues. CDR3 protein: CASGRQGNQPQHF. CDR3 coding DNA: TGTGCCAGCGGTCGACAGGGGAATCAGCCCCAGCATTTT.

This clone has more than one count but fewer than ten. CDR3 coding DNA: TGCGCCAGCAGCCAAGACCGCGGGGGAACTGGAAACACCATATATTTT. Translated, it gives CASSQDRGGTGNTIYF. This chain connects TRBV4-1 to TRBJ1-3; a possible D gene is TRBD1 (5 bases). The length of the CDR3 is 16 residues. Looked up from germline, CDR1 is MGHRA and CDR2 is YSYEKL. V was trimmed by 0 bases and J by 2 bases, leaving 11 bases between them.

This clone was seen a handful of times. The rearrangement uses TRBV16 and TRBJ1-4, with D unresolved. The germline gives CDR1 KGHSY, CDR2 FQNENV. V was clipped by 4 bases and J by 8 bases, with 11 bases between them. The CDR3 contains 13 residues. The chain's CDR3 is CASSPTSVEKLFF. CDR3 DNA sequence: TGTGCCAGCAGCCCCACCTCGGTGGAAAAACTGTTTTTT.

This chain connects TRBV5-6 to TRBJ1-4; D not resolved. Germline values: CDR1 SGHDT, CDR2 YYEEEE. V was cut by 4 bases and J by 0 bases, with 13 bases left in between. The length of the CDR3 is 16 residues. The CDR3 protein is CASSLSTSATNEKLFF. The CDR3 region has the DNA TGTGCCAGCAGCCTTTCAACCAGTGCAACTAATGAAAAACTGTTTTTT.

V gene TRBV27 combines with J gene TRBJ1-1; TRBD1 is a possible D gene (6 bases). This CDR3 has 15 amino acids. V dropped 2 bases and J dropped 3 bases, with 13 bases sitting between them. In germline, CDR1 is MNHEY, CDR2 SMNVEV (reference sequence). The CDR3 reads CASSLGQRTHTEAFF. Here the CDR3 DNA reads TGTGCCAGCAGTTTAGGACAGCGAACCCACACTGAAGCTTTCTTT.

CDR3 DNA: TGTGCCAGCAGGGAGGGGCTACTAGCGGGGGGGGATACGCAGTATTTT. Translated, it gives CASREGLLAGGDTQYF. The genes are TRBV7-2 and TRBJ2-3, with TRBD2 identical over 13 bases. Germline V gives CDR1 SGHTA, CDR2 FQGNSA. V was clipped by 6 bases and J by 6 bases; unmatched bases: 9. The CDR3 has 16 residues.

The chain links TRBV7-9 to TRBJ1-5; no reliable D call. The length of the CDR3 is 14 residues. Deletions cut 1 base from V and 0 bases from J, with 4 bases between. Germline loops: CDR1 SEHNR, CDR2 FQNEAQ (reference sequence). The CDR3 coding sequence is TGTGCCAGCAGCTTAGACGGTAGCAATCAGCCCCAGCATTTT. This encodes CASSLDGSNQPQHF. Filled out from reference TRBV7-9 and TRBJ1-5, the complete variable domain reads DTGVSQNPRHKITKRGQNVTFRCDPISEHNRLYWYRQTLGQGPEFLTYFQNEAQLEKSRLLSDRFSAERPKGSFSTLEIQRTEQGDSAMYLCASSLDGSNQPQHFGDGTRLSIL.

CDR3 sequence (DNA): TGCGCCAGCAGCTTAGGGACAGGTGGTATTGAAGATCAGCCCCAGCATTTT. It yields the protein CASSLGTGGIEDQPQHF. The chain carries TRBV5-1 and TRBJ1-5; 8 bases map to TRBD1. J gave up 5 bases and V 2 bases, and 12 bases lay outside the gene matches. The CDR3 consists of 17 residues. Germline V gene data show CDR1 as SGHRS and CDR2 as YFSETQ.

The chain is built from TRBV19 and TRBJ1-1, with D possibly matching TRBD1 (5 bases). There are 15 residues in the CDR3. V was shortened by 3 bases and J by 1 base, with 12 bases between the two germline ends. Germline CDR1 LNHDA, CDR2 SQIVND (reference sequence). The DNA of the CDR3 is TGTGCCAGTAGTATGACAGAATATGGGAACACTGAAGCTTTCTTT. Protein product: CASSMTEYGNTEAFF. Filled out from reference TRBV19 and TRBJ1-1, the complete variable domain reads DGGITQSPKYLFRKEGQNVTLSCEQNLNHDAMYWYRQDPGQGLRLIYYSQIVNDFQKGDIAEGYSVSREKKESFPLTVTSAQKNPTAFYLCASSMTEYGNTEAFFGQGTRLTVV.

V is TRBV7-2 and J is TRBJ1-3; unclear D gene. This CDR3 has 14 residues. Germline V gene sequence: CDR1 SGHTA, CDR2 FQGNSA. V shed 5 bases and J shed 2 bases, with 10 bases lying between them. CDR3 sequence: CASSITRAGNTIYF. The CDR3 DNA sequence: TGTGCCAGCAGCATCACGAGGGCTGGAAACACCATATATTTT.

The chain joins TRBV6-6 to TRBJ2-1; a weak D match, TRBD2 (5 bases). V lost 5 bases and J lost 4, with 18 bases in between. Germline CDR1 is MNHNY and CDR2 is SVGAGI (reference sequence). The CDR3 has 16 residues. This CDR3 is CASSPRAHGGYNEQFF. The CDR3 nucleotides are TGTGCCAGCAGTCCCCGGGCCCACGGCGGGTACAATGAGCAGTTCTTC.

The chain is built from TRBV9 and TRBJ1-4, with TRBD1 as a possible D gene (6 bases). This CDR3 has 15 amino acids. Germline V gene sequence: CDR1 SGDLS, CDR2 YYNGEE. Trimming took off 0 bases at V and 3 bases at J, with 9 bases between the two ends. In DNA form, the CDR3 reads TGTGCCAGCAGCGTAGAGGGGACATCTAATGAAAAACTGTTTTTT. Amino acids: CASSVEGTSNEKLFF.

This sequence joins TRBV5-1 and TRBJ2-1, with D possibly TRBD1 on 7 matching bases. V dropped 2 bases and J dropped 9 bases, with 15 bases sitting between them. The length of the CDR3 is 14 residues. In germline, CDR1 is SGHRS, CDR2 YFSETQ. The CDR3 DNA sequence: TGCGCCAGCAGCTTTGGCAGGGGGGTGGGTGAGCAGTTCTTC. It specifies CASSFGRGVGEQFF. Complete variable domain (other parts from reference TRBV5-1 and TRBJ2-1): KAGVTQTPRYLIKTRGQQVTLSCSPISGHRSVSWYQQTPGQGLQFLFEYFSETQRNKGNFPGRFSGRQFSNSRSEMNVSTLELGDSALYLCASSFGRGVGEQFFGPGTRLTVL.